The source of this T cell receptor (beta chain) is a study of T-cell memory formation after mild COVID-19. Study outcomes and limitations: In pre-infection memory, a portion of responding clones appeared, which suggested that cross-reactive memory joined. CD4+ bias marked clones expanding day 15 to 37, unlike balanced contracting clones.

This clonotype occurred a few times. The antigen is undetermined. 5'RACE, which relied on constant-segment primers, yielded TCR alpha and TCR beta cDNA libraries carrying sample barcodes and UMIs. Each CDR3 protein is one row after TCRdb ran MiXCR on the 5' RACE reads. The sample holds 200,000 to 250,000 distinct CDR3 sequences, 9% to 10% seen once. V was shortened by 0 bases and J by 4 bases, with 9 bases between the two germline ends. This CDR3 has 14 residues. Looked up from germline, CDR1 is LGHNA and CDR2 is YSLEER. V and J are TRBV4-3 and TRBJ1-1; no clear D gene. Sequenced input: PBMCs or a T cell subset sorted from them (not recorded which). This clonotype originated in a man aged 18 to 30 who had mild COVID-19 (a few samples of this study predate the infection). Cell type and time point are not known. CDR3 bases: TGCGCCAGCAGCCAAGAGAGTCCGGCCACTGAAGCTTTCTTT. Translation gives CASSQESPATEAFF.